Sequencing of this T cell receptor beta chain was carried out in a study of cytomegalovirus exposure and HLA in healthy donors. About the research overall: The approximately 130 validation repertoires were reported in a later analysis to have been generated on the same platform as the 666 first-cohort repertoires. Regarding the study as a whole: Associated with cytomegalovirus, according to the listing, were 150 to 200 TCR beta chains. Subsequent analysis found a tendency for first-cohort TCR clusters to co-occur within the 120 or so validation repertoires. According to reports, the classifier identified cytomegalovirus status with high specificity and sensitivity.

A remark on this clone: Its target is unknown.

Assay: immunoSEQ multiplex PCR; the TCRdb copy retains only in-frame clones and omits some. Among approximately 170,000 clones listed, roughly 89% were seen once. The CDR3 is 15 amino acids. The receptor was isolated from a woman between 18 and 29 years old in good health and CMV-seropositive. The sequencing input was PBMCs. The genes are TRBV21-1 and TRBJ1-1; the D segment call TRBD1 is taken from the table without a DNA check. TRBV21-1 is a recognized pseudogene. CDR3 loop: CASADRSLLNTEAFF. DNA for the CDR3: TGTGCCAGCGCTGACAGGTCCCTTTTAAACACTGAAGCTTTCTTT.